This TCR beta chain came from a study of CXCR3-negative and CXCR3-positive naive CD8 T cells. Overall study results and limits: With respect to TRBV-TRBJ usage, naive CXCR3-negative and CXCR3-positive cells were similar; memory differed. CXCR3-positive naive cells had more hydrophobic TRB CDR3s than CXCR3-negative naive cells. With CXCR3 expression partially decreased after cryopreservation, most assays relied on fresh PBMCs.

A word on this clonotype: What it recognizes is unknown.

CDR3 length: 14 residues. Germline values: CDR1 LGHNA, CDR2 YSLEER. Sorts performed in triplicate captured 300,000 or so cells each from every CD8+ T cell subset. Libraries were UMI-labeled 5' RACE TRB cDNA. TCRdb reanalyzed the 5' RACE reads, giving one entry per CDR3 protein sequence and no DNA. Its listing shows some 120,000 distinct CDR3 sequences. Source material: naive CXCR3+ CD8+ T cells from blood. Subset specified: CD45RO-CCR7+CD27+CD95- naive CD8+ T cells expressing CXCR3 (TNR3+). This sequence originates from a human donor in good health. Some clones in this sample may be carry-over from other donors' samples. The V call is TRBV4-3, the J call TRBJ1-1. The CDR3 region is CASSQAEVNTEAFF.